Shown below are 26 T cell receptor beta chains from a single sample sequenced in a study of CD8+CD57+ T cells in acquired aplastic anemia. According to the study, genomic DNA was the template for TCR beta VDJ and CDR3 profiling. A single record per CDR3 protein comes from TCRdb applying MiXCR to the reads. The sample has over 150,000 distinct CDR3 sequences, roughly 63% seen once. By flow cytometry, patients selected for sequencing had shown an expansion of CD8+CD57+ cells. The sequenced material came from sorted CD4+, CD8+, or CD8+CD57+ T cells (not recorded which) from PBMCs. These receptors came from a human donor with aplastic anemia.

V and J are TRBV10-3 and TRBJ1-1; 8 bases match TRBD1. The CDR3 runs 18 residues. The V gene end was trimmed by 1 base and the J gene end by 7 bases; junction bases not matched to a gene: 17. CDR1 and CDR2 (germline): ENHRY, SYGVKD. This CDR3 reads CAISEFDNRQGMAIEAFF. The CDR3 DNA sequence: TGTGCCATCAGTGAGTTCGATAACCGACAGGGGATGGCCATTGAAGCTTTCTTT.

This rearrangement joins TRBV5-1 to TRBJ1-3; weak D call: TRBD1 (6 bases). Germline values: CDR1 SGHRS, CDR2 YFSETQ. With 4 bases removed from V and 4 bases from J, the gap between germline ends came to 12 bases. The CDR3 contains 14 residues. The CDR3 protein is CASSPGGEGNTIYF. The CDR3 region has the DNA TGCGCCAGCAGCCCCGGGGGCGAGGGAAACACCATATATTTT.

The V call is TRBV7-2, the J call TRBJ2-5; the match to TRBD2 covers 7 bases. In germline, CDR1 is SGHTA, CDR2 FQGNSA. There are 20 residues in the CDR3. V shed 5 bases, J shed 5 bases, and the junction held 26 bases outside the gene matches. CDR3 residues: CASSLDGGTNTGEGKETQYF. Here the CDR3 DNA reads TGTGCCAGCAGCCTCGACGGGGGGACGAACACCGGGGAGGGCAAGGAGACCCAGTACTTC. Based on the CDR3 plus reference TRBV7-2 and TRBJ2-5, the full variable domain is GAGVSQSPSNKVTEKGKDVELRCDPISGHTALYWYRQSLGQGLEFLIYFQGNSAPDKSGLPSDRFSAERTGGSVSTLTIQRTQQEDSAVYLCASSLDGGTNTGEGKETQYFGPGTRLLVL.

The chain recombines TRBV7-2 with TRBJ1-2; TRBD1 aligns across 12 bases. CDR1 is SGHTA and CDR2 is FQGNSA in the germline V gene. This CDR3 comprises 15 residues. The V and J ends lost 5 bases and 6 bases, in that order; junction bases with no gene match: 7. The chain's CDR3 is CASSPGTGGLDGYTF. CDR3 bases: TGTGCCAGCAGCCCCGGGACAGGGGGCTTGGATGGCTACACCTTC.

The V call is TRBV9, the J call TRBJ2-2; D call uncertain. The V end lost 0 bases, the J end lost 4 bases, and 13 bases lay between the germline ends. Germline V gene sequence: CDR1 SGDLS, CDR2 YYNGEE. CDR3 length equals 16 residues. CDR3 sequence: CASSVVPQPSTGELFF. The CDR3 DNA sequence: TGTGCCAGCAGCGTAGTTCCCCAGCCGAGCACCGGGGAGCTGTTTTTT.

This chain connects TRBV7-2 to TRBJ1-1; tentatively, D is TRBD1 (5 bases). The germline V and J ends were trimmed by 5 bases and 4 bases, with 14 bases remaining between them. The CDR3 spans 14 residues. Germline V gene lookup returns CDR1 SGHTA and CDR2 FQGNSA. The CDR3 coding sequence is TGTGCCAGCAGCCCGCAGAGTGGGGGCACTGAAGCTTTCTTT. Amino acids: CASSPQSGGTEAFF.

The rearrangement joins TRBV4-2 to TRBJ2-7; 10 bases align to TRBD2. The CDR3 contains 15 residues. The trim removed 3 bases at V and 5 bases at J, leaving 7 bases unmatched. Germline values: CDR1 LGHNA, CDR2 YNFKEQ. CDR3 DNA sequence: TGTGCCAGCAGCCAGGTAGGAGCGGGAGGGCACGAGCAGTACTTC. Its translation is CASSQVGAGGHEQYF.

This clonotype was seen once. This rearrangement joins TRBV29-1 to TRBJ2-4, with 10 bases fitting TRBD2. Looked up from germline, CDR1 is SQVTM and CDR2 is ANQGSEA. The CDR3 loop spans 16 amino acids. V was pared by 7 bases and J by 0 bases, with 9 bases of the junction left unmatched. The CDR3: CSAGSSGSIAKNIQYF. CDR3 coding DNA: TGCAGCGCTGGTTCTAGCGGGAGTATAGCCAAAAACATTCAGTACTTC.

This sequence joins TRBV29-1 and TRBJ1-2; a possible D gene is TRBD1 (6 bases). The V and J ends lost 1 base and 5 bases respectively, with 14 bases between them. The CDR3 runs to 14 residues. Germline CDR1 SQVTM, CDR2 ANQGSEA. This chain's CDR3 is CSVEGEGVWYGYTF. For the CDR3, the DNA is TGCAGCGTTGAAGGCGAGGGGGTATGGTATGGCTACACCTTC.

CDR3 coding DNA: TGTGCCAGCAGCTTAGGGTTGGGGGCGAAATACGAGCAGTACTTC. This translates into CASSLGLGAKYEQYF. V usage is TRBV13 and J usage is TRBJ2-7; D might be TRBD1 (6 bases). Germline CDR1 and CDR2: PRHDT and FYEKMQ (reference sequence). This CDR3 has 15 residues. Between the trimmed V and J ends, which lost 0 bases and 4 bases, there was a span of 13 bases.

The chain recombines TRBV20-1 with TRBJ2-7; D might be TRBD2 (6 bases). The CDR3 has 14 residues. Germline V gene lookup returns CDR1 DFQATT and CDR2 SNEGSKA (reference sequence). V was clipped by 6 bases and J by 5 bases, with 20 bases between them. DNA of the CDR3: TGCAGTGCAGGGCTAGCGCGATCCGGCAACGAGCAGTACTTC. Amino acids: CSAGLARSGNEQYF.

This clonotype was found many times. V and J are TRBV5-1 and TRBJ2-7; 9 bases line up with TRBD1. The CDR3 length is 13 residues. V shed 4 bases, J shed 9 bases, and the junction held 8 bases outside the gene matches. Germline assignment: CDR1 SGHRS and CDR2 YFSETQ. CDR3 bases: TGCGCCAGCAGCGTTGGACAGGGGAACGCGCAGTACTTC. Its translation is CASSVGQGNAQYF. Supplemented by reference TRBV5-1 and TRBJ2-7, the full variable domain reads KAGVTQTPRYLIKTRGQQVTLSCSPISGHRSVSWYQQTPGQGLQFLFEYFSETQRNKGNFPGRFSGRQFSNSRSEMNVSTLELGDSALYLCASSVGQGNAQYFGPGTRLTVT.

This clonotype came up a few times. A read error may be the cause here, since a much bigger clone is one base away. This chain uses TRBV12-3 or TRBV12-4 with TRBJ1-2; unclear D gene. The CDR3 extends over 11 amino acids. The CDR3 protein is CASSFGDGYAF. CDR3 bases: TGTGCCAGCAGTTTCGGGGATGGCTACGCCTTC.

This chain connects TRBV2 to TRBJ1-2; D might be TRBD1 (5 bases). V shed 8 bases and J shed 8 bases, with 9 bases lying between them. Germline V CDR1 and CDR2: SNHLY, FYNNEI. The CDR3 runs to 10 residues. The CDR3 sequence is CASSGEGYTF. CDR3 in DNA: TGTGCCAGCTCGGGGGAAGGCTACACCTTC.

Concerning this clonotype itself: This may be a read error, as it is one base from a much larger clone. The chain uses TRBV7-3 and TRBJ2-3; 7 bases align to TRBD1. The CDR3 runs 17 residues. Germline assignment: CDR1 SGHTA and CDR2 FQGTGA. V gave up 3 bases and J gave up 5 bases; unmatched junction bases: 14. CDR3 amino acids: CASSFSGRDRVRDTQYF. CDR3 coding DNA: TGTGCCAGCAGCTTTTCTGGTCGCGACAGGGTAAGAGATACGCAGTATTTT.

This clonotype was observed at least ten times. This rearrangement joins TRBV4-2 to TRBJ2-5, with TRBD2 matching over 7 bases. Germline V CDR1 and CDR2: LGHNA, YNFKEQ. The CDR3 length is 15 residues. The junction had 9 bases not matched to a gene; V was cut back by 3 bases and J by 5 bases. The CDR3 is CASSQWGRGGETQYF. The CDR3 bases are TGTGCCAGCAGCCAGTGGGGGAGGGGTGGGGAGACCCAGTACTTC.

Many counts were recorded for this clonotype. The chain combines TRBV7-8 with TRBJ2-3; D uncertain. V was pared by 5 bases and J by 4 bases, with 19 bases between. There are 16 residues in the CDR3. Germline V lookup: CDR1 SGHVS, CDR2 FQNEAQ. The CDR3 DNA is TGTGCCAGCAGCCCTGTAAACCGACATGGACCAGATACGCAGTATTTT. Translation: CASSPVNRHGPDTQYF.

This clonotype was picked up one time. The V gene is TRBV20-1, the J gene TRBJ2-7, with a weak D call TRBD2 (6 bases). V was trimmed by 5 bases and J by 0 bases, leaving 14 bases between them. This CDR3 spans 14 amino acids. Germline assignment: CDR1 DFQATT and CDR2 SNEGSKA (reference sequence). The CDR3 protein is CSAPPGLNSYEQYF. The DNA of the CDR3 is TGCAGTGCTCCTCCGGGACTGAACTCCTACGAGCAGTACTTC.

This sequence joins TRBV5-6 and TRBJ2-3; D remains unclear. CDR1 is SGHDT and CDR2 is YYEEEE in the germline V gene. Trimming removed 0 bases from V and 4 bases from J, with 6 bases in between. The CDR3 is 13 residues long. CDR3 sequence: CASSLDGADTQYF. The CDR3 nucleotides are TGTGCCAGCAGCTTGGATGGCGCAGATACGCAGTATTTT.

This clonotype has ten or more counts. The chain links TRBV11-2 to TRBJ1-5, with 8 bases that match TRBD1. The CDR3 has 17 residues. The germline V gene has CDR1 SGHAT and CDR2 FQNNGV. J lost 3 bases, V lost 0 bases, and 7 bases had no gene match. CDR3 amino acids: CASSLDGDRYYNQPQHF. For the CDR3, the DNA is TGTGCCAGCAGCTTAGATGGGGACAGGTATTACAATCAGCCCCAGCATTTT.

The rearrangement joins TRBV2 to TRBJ2-3; 9 positions match TRBD2. This CDR3 comprises 15 residues. Germline V lookup: CDR1 SNHLY, CDR2 FYNNEI. The trim removed 4 bases at V and 2 bases at J, leaving 4 bases unmatched. CDR3 loop: CASSAQRGDTDTQYF. In DNA, the CDR3 is TGTGCCAGCAGTGCCCAGCGGGGGGACACAGATACGCAGTATTTT.

The genes are TRBV6-2 or TRBV6-3 and TRBJ2-3, with TRBD1 matching over 9 bases. From germline, CDR1 is MNHEY and CDR2 SVGEGT. V shed 4 bases, J shed 10 bases, and the junction held 6 bases outside the gene matches. CDR3 size: 13 residues. The CDR3, as DNA: TGTGCCAGCAGTTCGGACAGGGGTTTAGCGCAGTATTTT. It translates to CASSSDRGLAQYF.

This clonotype was seen many times. The chain carries TRBV4-1 and TRBJ1-6, with a weak D call TRBD1 (6 bases). The V gene lost 0 bases and the J gene lost 10 bases, with 16 bases spanning the gap. This CDR3 is 16 amino acids long. Germline CDR1 is MGHRA and CDR2 is YSYEKL. As DNA, the CDR3 is TGCGCCAGCAGCCAAGATGGGCAGGGGAGGAACTCACCCCTCCACTTT. Translated: CASSQDGQGRNSPLHF.

This clonotype was seen a few times. A much larger clone differs from this one at a single base, so this may be a read error. The genes are TRBV19 and TRBJ1-1; a weak D match, TRBD1 (5 bases). This CDR3 has 17 residues. Germline V lookup: CDR1 LNHDA, CDR2 SQIVND (reference sequence). The V end lost 5 bases, the J end lost 5 bases, and 24 bases lay between the germline ends. CDR3 nucleotide sequence: TGTGCCAGTAGTGTAGGGTCGGGGACGGGATTTTGGACTGAAGCTTTCTTT. This gives the protein CASSVGSGTGFWTEAFF.

The genes are TRBV7-9 and TRBJ2-7, with D unclear. The CDR3 totals 13 residues. From germline, CDR1 is SEHNR and CDR2 FQNEAQ (reference sequence). V dropped 5 bases and J dropped 1 base, with 9 bases sitting between them. The CDR3 nucleotides are TGTGCCAGCAGCCCTAAAACGTCCTACGAGCAGTACTTC. Residues: CASSPKTSYEQYF.

This clonotype was detected a few times. The chain combines TRBV30 with TRBJ2-1; 9 bases line up with TRBD2. In germline, CDR1 is GTSNPN, CDR2 SVGIG (reference sequence). The CDR3 consists of 13 residues. Trimming cost V 5 bases and J 7 bases; bases outside gene matches: 6. For the CDR3, the DNA is TGTGCCTGGCACCCCAGCGGGGGGAATGAGCAGTTCTTC. Translating gives CAWHPSGGNEQFF.